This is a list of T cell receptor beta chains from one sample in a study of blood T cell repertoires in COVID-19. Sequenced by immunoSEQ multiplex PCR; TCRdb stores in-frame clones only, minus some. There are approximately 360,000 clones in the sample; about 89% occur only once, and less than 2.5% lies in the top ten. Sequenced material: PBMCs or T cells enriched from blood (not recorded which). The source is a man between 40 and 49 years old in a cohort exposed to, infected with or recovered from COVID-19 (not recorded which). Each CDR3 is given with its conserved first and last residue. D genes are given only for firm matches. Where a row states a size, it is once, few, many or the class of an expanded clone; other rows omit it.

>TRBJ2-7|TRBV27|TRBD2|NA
CASSFGTTSYEQYF
TGTGCCAGCAGTTTTGGGACTACCTCCTACGAGCAGTACTTC
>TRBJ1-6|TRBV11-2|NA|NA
CASRKAGTGNSPLHF
TGTGCCAGCAGGAAAGCGGGCACAGGTAATTCACCCCTCCACTTT
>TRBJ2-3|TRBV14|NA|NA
CASSRPSVSSTDTQYF
TGTGCCAGCAGCCGCCCTAGCGTCTCTAGCACAGATACGCAGTATTTT
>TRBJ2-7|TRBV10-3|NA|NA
CAISVGFISYEQYF
TGTGCCATCAGTGTTGGCTTCATCTCCTACGAGCAGTACTTC
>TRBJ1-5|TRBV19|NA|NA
CASSTLNQPQHF
TGTGCCAGTAGTACTCTTAATCAGCCCCAGCATTTT
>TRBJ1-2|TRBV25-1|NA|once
CASRPTVANYGYTF
TGTGCCAGCAGACCGACAGTAGCTAACTATGGCTACACCTTC
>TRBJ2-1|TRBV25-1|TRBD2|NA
CASSDASGRSELNEQFF
TGTGCCAGCAGTGATGCTAGCGGGAGATCCGAGCTGAATGAGCAGTTCTTC
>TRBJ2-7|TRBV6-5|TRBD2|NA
CASSKNSGSGHEQYF
TGTGCCAGCAGCAAGAATAGCGGGAGTGGGCACGAGCAGTACTTC
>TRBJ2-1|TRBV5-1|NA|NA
CASSFSGSSYNEQFF
TGCGCCAGCAGCTTCTCCGGGAGCTCCTACAATGAGCAGTTCTTC
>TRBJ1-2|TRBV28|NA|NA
CASSSGPYGYTF
TGTGCCAGCAGTTCAGGGCCATATGGCTACACCTTC
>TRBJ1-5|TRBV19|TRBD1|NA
CASRGQTYSNQPQHF
TGTGCCAGTAGGGGACAGACATATAGCAATCAGCCCCAGCATTTT
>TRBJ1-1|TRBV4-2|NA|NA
CASSQSTVEAFF
TGTGCCAGCAGCCAATCCACTGTTGAAGCTTTCTTT
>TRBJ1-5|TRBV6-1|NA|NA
CASSDAGARGNQPQHF
TGTGCCAGCAGTGACGCGGGGGCTAGGGGCAATCAGCCCCAGCATTTT
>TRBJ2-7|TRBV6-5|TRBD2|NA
CASRPLLAGAHEQYF
TGTGCCAGCAGACCATTACTAGCGGGAGCCCACGAGCAGTACTTC
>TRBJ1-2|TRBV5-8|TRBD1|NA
CASSLLGQGDYGYTF
TGTGCCAGCAGCTTATTGGGACAGGGGGACTATGGCTACACCTTC
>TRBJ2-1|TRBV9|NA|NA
CASSTNTNEQFF
TGTGCCAGCAGCACCAACACCAATGAGCAGTTCTTC
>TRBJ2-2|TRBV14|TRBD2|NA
CASSHRTSRTGELFF
TGTGCCAGCAGCCACCGGACTAGCCGGACCGGGGAGCTGTTTTTT
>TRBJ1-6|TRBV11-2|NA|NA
CASSFREGHDSPLHF
TGTGCCAGCAGCTTCAGGGAAGGACACGATTCACCCCTCCACTTT
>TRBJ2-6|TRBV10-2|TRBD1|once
CASSVLATGRTGANVLTF
TGCGCCAGCAGTGTATTAGCGACAGGGCGCACTGGGGCCAACGTCCTGACTTTC
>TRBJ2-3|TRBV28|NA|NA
CASSRPRSGTDTQYF
TGTGCCAGCAGCCGTCCCCGGAGCGGCACAGATACGCAGTATTTT
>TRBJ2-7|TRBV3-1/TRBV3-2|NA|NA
CASSPTPRTRVGYEQYF
TGTGCCAGCAGCCCCACCCCGAGGACAAGGGTGGGATACGAGCAGTACTTC
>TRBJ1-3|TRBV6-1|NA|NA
CASSEFYSGNTIYF
TGTGCCAGCAGTGAGTTCTACTCTGGAAACACCATATATTTT
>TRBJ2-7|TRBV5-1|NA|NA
CASSLGQGGAYEQYF
TGCGCCAGCAGCTTGGGGCAGGGGGGCGCCTACGAGCAGTACTTC
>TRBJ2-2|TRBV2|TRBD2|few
CASRDSGRSPAGELFF
TGTGCCAGCAGGGATAGCGGGAGGTCGCCAGCCGGGGAGCTGTTTTTT
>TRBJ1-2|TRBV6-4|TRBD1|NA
CASSPGQGGGYTF
TGTGCCAGCAGTCCGGGACAGGGCGGCGGCTACACCTTC
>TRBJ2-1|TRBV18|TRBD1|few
CASSRDRVNNEQFF
TGTGCCAGCTCACGGGACAGGGTTAACAATGAGCAGTTCTTC
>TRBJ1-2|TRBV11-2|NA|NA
CASSLGLNYGYTF
TGTGCCAGCAGCTTAGGTCTGAACTATGGCTACACCTTC
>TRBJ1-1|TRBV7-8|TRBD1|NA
CASSLEGAMNTEAFF
TGTGCCAGCAGCCTCGAGGGGGCGATGAACACTGAAGCTTTCTTT
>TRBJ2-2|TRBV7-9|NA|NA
CASSWGSGINTGELFF
TGTGCCAGCAGCTGGGGTTCGGGAATCAACACCGGGGAGCTGTTTTTT
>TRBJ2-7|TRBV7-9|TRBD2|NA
CASSWGLAGGEQYF
TGTGCCAGCAGCTGGGGACTAGCGGGAGGCGAGCAGTACTTC
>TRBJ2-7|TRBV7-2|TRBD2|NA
CASSPTRAGGYEQYF
TGTGCCAGCAGCCCGACCCGGGCGGGAGGGTACGAGCAGTACTTC
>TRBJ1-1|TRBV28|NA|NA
CASSSPDTNTEAFF
TGTGCCAGCAGTTCGCCGGACACGAACACTGAAGCTTTCTTT
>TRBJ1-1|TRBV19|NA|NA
CASSITSMNTEAFF
TGTGCCAGTAGTATTACATCCATGAACACTGAAGCTTTCTTT
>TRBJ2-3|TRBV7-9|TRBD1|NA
CASSSTGETQDTQYF
TGTGCCAGCAGCTCGACAGGGGAAACACAGGATACGCAGTATTTT
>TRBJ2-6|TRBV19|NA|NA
CASSIGGTGANVLTF
TGTGCCAGTAGTATTGGGGGGACTGGGGCCAACGTCCTGACTTTC
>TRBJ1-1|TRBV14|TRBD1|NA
CASSIRQGDTEAFF
TGTGCCAGCAGCATTCGACAGGGGGATACTGAAGCTTTCTTT
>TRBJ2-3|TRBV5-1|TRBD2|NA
CASSFLAGGGTDTQYF
TGCGCCAGCAGCTTTCTAGCGGGAGGTGGCACAGATACGCAGTATTTT
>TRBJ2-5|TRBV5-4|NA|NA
CASSPQTAETQYF
TGTGCCAGCAGCCCGCAGACAGCGGAGACCCAGTACTTC
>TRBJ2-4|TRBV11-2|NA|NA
CASSSRGGRQYF
TGTGCCAGCAGCTCCAGGGGCGGTAGACAGTACTTC
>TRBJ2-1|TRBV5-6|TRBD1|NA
CASSLSDRGYNEQFF
TGTGCCAGCAGCTTGTCGGACAGGGGTTACAATGAGCAGTTCTTC
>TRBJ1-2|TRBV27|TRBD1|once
CASSLRGTGGNTF
TGTGCCAGCAGTTTACGAGGGACAGGGGGCAACACCTTC